These T cell receptor beta chains were read from a single sample in a study of blood T cells in healthy people across ages. TCRdb recomputed calls from the 5' RACE reads with MiXCR, one row per CDR3 protein. Of 600,000 or so distinct CDR3 sequences in the sample, roughly 48% were seen once. The sample was blood. These TCRs come from a man at least 80 years old in good health. CDR3s include the opening cysteine and the closing phenylalanine or tryptophan. A D gene is named only where the DNA matches it firmly. Only some rows state a clone size, as once, few, many or a class for expanded clones.

D	V	size	J	CDR3	DNA
-	TRBV9	few	TRBJ2-1	CASSVATTSPQQFF	TGTGCCAGCAGCGTAGCTACGACTAGTCCCCAGCAGTTCTTC
-	TRBV21-1	-	TRBJ1-1	CASSKEQSGPGTGNTEAFF	TGTGCCAGTAGCAAAGAACAAAGTGGGCCCGGGACAGGGAACACTGAAGCTTTCTTT
-	TRBV20-1	-	TRBJ2-7	CSAFPVERSYEQYF	TGCAGTGCTTTCCCAGTTGAGCGCTCCTACGAGCAGTACTTC
TRBD1	TRBV7-2	few	TRBJ1-2	CASSQNRDRPYGYTF	TGTGCCAGTAGTCAAAATCGGGACAGGCCCTATGGCTACACCTTC
-	TRBV6-4	-	TRBJ2-7	CASSEEEGQGPCEQYF	TGTGCCAGCAGTGAGGAGGAGGGACAAGGGCCATGCGAGCAGTACTTC
TRBD2	TRBV24-1	-	TRBJ2-1	CATSDSSGGVNEQFF	TGTGCCACCAGTGACTCTAGCGGGGGGGTCAATGAGCAGTTCTTC
-	TRBV4-3	-	TRBJ1-2	CASSQDQGTAEVYGYTF	TGCGCCAGCAGCCAAGATCAAGGGACCGCGGAGGTCTATGGCTACACCTTC
-	TRBV10-3	few	TRBJ2-7	CAISEGQPYEQYF	TGTGCCATCAGTGAGGGACAGCCCTACGAGCAGTACTTC
-	TRBV12-3/TRBV12-4	-	TRBJ1-1	CASMRSPGAAFF	TGTGCCAGCATGAGATCTCCGGGGGCCGCTTTCTTT
-	TRBV20-1	-	TRBJ1-4	CSARADGLNEKLFF	TGCAGTGCTAGAGCTGACGGCCTTAATGAAAAACTGTTTTTT
TRBD1	TRBV2	-	TRBJ1-5	CASRGQVDSNQPQHF	TGTGCCAGCAGGGGACAGGTAGATAGCAATCAGCCCCAGCATTTT
-	TRBV12-3/TRBV12-4	-	TRBJ2-1	CASTDGTAREQFF	TGTGCCAGCACCGACGGGACCGCGAGGGAGCAGTTCTTC
TRBD2	TRBV28	-	TRBJ2-3	CASRGLAGVDGTDTQYF	TGTGCCAGCAGGGGACTAGCGGGGGTGGACGGCACAGATACGCAGTATTTT